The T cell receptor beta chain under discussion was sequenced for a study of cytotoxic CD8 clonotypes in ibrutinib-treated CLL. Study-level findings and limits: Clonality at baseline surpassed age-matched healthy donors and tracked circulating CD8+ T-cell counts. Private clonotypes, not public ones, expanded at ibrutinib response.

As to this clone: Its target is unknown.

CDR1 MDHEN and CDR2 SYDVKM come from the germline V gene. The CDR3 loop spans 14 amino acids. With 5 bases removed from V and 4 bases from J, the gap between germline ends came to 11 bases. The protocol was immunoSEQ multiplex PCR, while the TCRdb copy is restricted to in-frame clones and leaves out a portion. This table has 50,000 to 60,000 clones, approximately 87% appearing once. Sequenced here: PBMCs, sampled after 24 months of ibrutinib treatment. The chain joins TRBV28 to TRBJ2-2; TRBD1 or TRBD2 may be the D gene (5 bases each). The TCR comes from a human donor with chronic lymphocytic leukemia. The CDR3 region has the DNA TGTGCCAGCAGTCACCTCGGGACCACCGGGGAGCTGTTTTTT. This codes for CASSHLGTTGELFF. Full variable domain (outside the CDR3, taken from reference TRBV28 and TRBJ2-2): DVKVTQSSRYLVKRTGEKVFLECVQDMDHENMFWYRQDPGLGLRLIYFSYDVKMKEKGDIPEGYSVSREKKERFSLILESASTNQTSMYLCASSHLGTTGELFFGEGSRLTVL.